Each of the 29 T cell receptor beta chains below was sequenced from the same sample in a study of blood T cell repertoires in COVID-19 (TCRdb year 2020). Libraries came from the immunoSEQ multiplex PCR assay. The source is immuneACCESS, and TCRdb retained only in-frame sequences with V and J called. Part of the clones is not carried over; for the studies checked, unresolved V genes explain less than half of this, and the remainder is unexplained. Here the sample has about 180,000 clones; 82% occur a single time. The top ten clones comprise 8.4% of the sample. The specimen sequenced was peripheral blood. Receptors were obtained from a woman aged 70 to 79 with acute or convalescent COVID-19.

This sequence joins TRBV3-1 (or the pseudogene TRBV3-2) and TRBJ1-2; maybe TRBD1 (5 bases). The V end was cut by 1 base, the J end by 2 bases, with 8 bases between. Germline V lookup: CDR1 LGHDT, CDR2 YNNKEL (reference sequence). The CDR3 is 14 residues long. CDR3 protein: CASSQVDSNYGYTF. CDR3 sequence (DNA): TGTGCCAGCAGCCAAGTCGACAGCAACTATGGCTACACCTTC.

This clone appeared a single time. The rearrangement joins TRBV5-1 to TRBJ2-7, with D perhaps TRBD2 (7 bases). CDR1 SGHRS and CDR2 YFSETQ come from the germline V gene. The CDR3 totals 17 residues. Between the trimmed V and J ends, which lost 7 bases and 0 bases, there was a span of 23 bases. The CDR3 region is CASQRVGGGLGSYEQYF. For the CDR3, the DNA is TGCGCCAGCCAGCGGGTCGGCGGGGGCCTTGGCTCCTACGAGCAGTACTTC.

V and J are TRBV5-5 and TRBJ1-4; possibly TRBD1 for D (6 bases). V lost 3 bases to trimming and J lost 0 bases, with 12 bases between them. The CDR3 is made up of 16 amino acids. Germline-derived CDR1 and CDR2 are SGHKS and YYEKEE (reference sequence). CDR3 nucleotide sequence: TGTGCCAGCAGCTCCCTTTACAGGGCAACTAATGAAAAACTGTTTTTT. Its translation is CASSSLYRATNEKLFF.

This chain connects TRBV9 to TRBJ2-7; TRBD2 matches 8 bases. The CDR3 consists of 15 residues. Germline V gene lookup returns CDR1 SGDLS and CDR2 YYNGEE. The ends lost 1 base at V and 6 bases at J; junction bases unmatched: 9. The CDR3 nucleotides read TGTGCCAGCAGCGTAAAGCCGGGACTAGACGCCGAGCAGTACTTC. Protein sequence: CASSVKPGLDAEQYF.

The chain is built from TRBV7-2 and TRBJ1-6, with D perhaps TRBD1 (5 bases). Deletions cut 3 bases from V and 10 bases from J, with 10 bases between. The CDR3 is 13 residues long. The germline gives CDR1 SGHTA, CDR2 FQGNSA. CDR3 bases: TGTGCCAGCAGCTTCCAGGGAGGATCACCCCTCCACTTT. Its translation is CASSFQGGSPLHF.

This clone was picked up one time. The chain is built from TRBV11-2 and TRBJ2-1; tentatively, D is TRBD1 (6 bases). The length of the CDR3 is 15 residues. Germline CDR1 and CDR2: SGHAT and FQNNGV. The V gene lost 1 base and the J gene lost 5 bases, with 12 bases spanning the gap. The DNA for the CDR3 is TGTGCCAGCAGCTTAGTGGGACAAAGAGACAATGAGCAGTTCTTC. It codes for CASSLVGQRDNEQFF.

This clone was seen only a few times. This chain uses TRBV7-2 with TRBJ2-7, with 7 bases lining up with TRBD2. The V gene's germline CDR1 is SGHTA and CDR2 FQGNSA. Losses at the gene ends were 8 bases for V and 2 bases for J; bases not matched to a gene: 6. The CDR3 length is 13 residues. CDR3 bases: TGTGCCAGCGGGAGCGGGGTCACCTACGAGCAGTACTTC. Protein: CASGSGVTYEQYF.

This clone was counted ten times or more. The chain combines TRBV19 with TRBJ2-3, with D perhaps TRBD2 (5 bases). This CDR3 is built from 14 residues. Germline CDR1 LNHDA, CDR2 SQIVND (reference sequence). Trimming removed 3 bases from V and 6 bases from J, with 13 bases in between. CDR3 region: CASSIGPRGDTQYF. CDR3 DNA: TGTGCCAGTAGTATTGGGCCACGGGGTGATACGCAGTATTTT.

This clone is a singleton in its sample. This chain uses TRBV28 with TRBJ2-1, with 9 bases aligning to TRBD2. V trimming: 3 bases; J trimming: 10 bases; junction bases outside the gene matches: 7. CDR3 size: 14 residues. Germline CDR1 is MDHEN and CDR2 is SYDVKM. The CDR3 loop reads CASSLVSGSTEQFF. The CDR3 coding sequence is TGTGCCAGCAGTTTGGTTAGCGGGAGCACGGAGCAGTTCTTC.

This clone turned up a few times. The V call is TRBV3-1 (or the pseudogene TRBV3-2), the J call TRBJ1-1; D remains unclear. Germline values: CDR1 LGHDT, CDR2 YNNKEL (reference sequence). This CDR3 has 14 residues. Trimming stripped 0 bases from V and 0 bases from J, with 5 bases between. In DNA, the CDR3 is TGTGCCAGCAGCCAAGAACCGGTGAACACTGAAGCTTTCTTT. Translated, it gives CASSQEPVNTEAFF.

The rearrangement uses TRBV23-1 and TRBJ2-3; 10 bases fit TRBD2. TRBV23-1 is recorded as an ORF, its role being uncertain. After removal of 7 bases from V and 0 bases from J, the junction contained 10 bases not matched to a gene. The CDR3 consists of 17 residues. CDR3 DNA: TGCGCCAGCACCCACATGGGGGGACTAGCGAGCACAGATACGCAGTATTTT. This translates into CASTHMGGLASTDTQYF.

This chain uses TRBV6-1 with TRBJ1-6; D is undetermined. Looked up from germline, CDR1 is MNHNS and CDR2 is SASEGT. CDR3 length equals 13 residues. V lost 1 base and J lost 6, with 4 bases in between. CDR3 sequence reads: CASSEGSNSPLHF. The CDR3 coding sequence is TGTGCCAGCAGTGAAGGCAGTAATTCACCCCTCCACTTT.

The chain combines TRBV30 with TRBJ1-2; a weak D match, TRBD1 (6 bases). CDR3 length equals 15 residues. Germline values: CDR1 GTSNPN, CDR2 SVGIG (reference sequence). V was pared by 4 bases and J by 3 bases, with 18 bases between. CDR3 bases: TGTGCCTGGATCCTCGCGGACAGCCGTTACTATGGCTACACCTTC. Amino acid sequence: CAWILADSRYYGYTF.

The chain carries TRBV28 and TRBJ1-6; TRBD1 matches 8 bases. Trimming cost V 1 base and J 7 bases; bases outside gene matches: 3. CDR1 and CDR2 from the germline V gene are MDHEN and SYDVKM. The CDR3 covers 15 residues. This chain's CDR3 is CASSLYPGGNSPLHF. The CDR3 DNA reads TGTGCCAGCAGTTTATATCCAGGGGGCAATTCACCCCTCCACTTT.

The rearrangement links TRBV4-3 to TRBJ2-1; 13 bases are a match to TRBD2. The CDR3 consists of 17 residues. The germline CDR1 and CDR2 sequences are LGHNA and YSLEER. J was trimmed by 0 bases and V by 3 bases; bases with no gene match: 2. As DNA, the CDR3 is TGCGCCAGCAGCCAGAGGACTAGCGGGAGCTCCTACAATGAGCAGTTCTTC. It codes for CASSQRTSGSSYNEQFF.

This sequence joins TRBV28 and TRBJ1-2; TRBD1 might be the D (6 bases). Germline V gives CDR1 MDHEN, CDR2 SYDVKM. The CDR3 has 16 residues. Between the trimmed V and J ends, which lost 4 bases and 0 bases, there was a span of 15 bases. The CDR3 region is CASSSPATGANYGYTF. In nucleotides, the CDR3 is TGTGCCAGCAGTTCCCCCGCGACAGGCGCTAACTATGGCTACACCTTC.

The chain recombines TRBV6-5 with TRBJ2-1; TRBD2 aligns across 9 bases. This CDR3 has 15 amino acids. The V and J ends lost 4 bases and 8 bases, in that order; junction bases with no gene match: 9. Germline-derived CDR1 and CDR2 are MNHEY and SVGAGI. CDR3 region: CASSSSWREGYEQFF. The CDR3 DNA follows: TGTGCCAGCAGTTCCTCCTGGCGGGAGGGATATGAGCAGTTCTTC.

V and J are TRBV19 and TRBJ2-2; the match to TRBD1 covers 12 bases. This CDR3 has 16 residues. V shed 5 bases and J 5 bases; nucleotides not matched to a gene: 6. The germline CDR1 and CDR2 sequences are LNHDA and SQIVND (reference sequence). The DNA of the CDR3 is TGTGCCAGTAGTCCACCGGGACAGGGGGCTACCGGGGAGCTGTTTTTT. The encoded protein is CASSPPGQGATGELFF. Full variable domain (outside the CDR3, taken from reference TRBV19 and TRBJ2-2): DGGITQSPKYLFRKEGQNVTLSCEQNLNHDAMYWYRQDPGQGLRLIYYSQIVNDFQKGDIAEGYSVSREKKESFPLTVTSAQKNPTAFYLCASSPPGQGATGELFFGEGSRLTVL.

The chain links TRBV10-3 to TRBJ2-1; 13 bases are a match to TRBD2. Germline CDR1 ENHRY, CDR2 SYGVKD. V trimming: 5 bases; J trimming: 5 bases; junction bases outside the gene matches: 6. The CDR3 extends over 16 amino acids. Here the CDR3 DNA reads TGTGCCATCAGTCTAGGGACTAGCGGGACCCACAATGAGCAGTTCTTC. Translation: CAISLGTSGTHNEQFF.

The chain employs TRBV2 and TRBJ1-2; D is undetermined. The V end was cut by 6 bases, the J end by 8 bases, with 10 bases between. Germline assignment: CDR1 SNHLY and CDR2 FYNNEI. This CDR3 comprises 11 residues. The CDR3 protein is CASRYVVGYTF. The CDR3 region has the DNA TGTGCCAGCAGATATGTTGTCGGCTACACCTTC. Full variable domain (remainder filled in from reference TRBV2 and TRBJ1-2): EPEVTQTPSHQVTQMGQEVILRCVPISNHLYFYWYRQILGQKVEFLVSFYNNEISEKSEIFDDQFSVERPDGSNFTLKIRSTKLEDSAMYFCASRYVVGYTFGSGTRLTVV.

DNA of the CDR3: TGTGCCAGCAGCTTCGGGGGGGCTGGCTACACCTTC. Translating it yields CASSFGGAGYTF. The J gene is TRBJ1-2, the V gene TRBV11-2; D is possibly TRBD1 (6 bases). Trimming cost V 3 bases and J 7 bases, with 9 bases left between them. Germline CDR1 SGHAT, CDR2 FQNNGV. The CDR3 length is 12 residues.

The V and J genes are TRBV7-3 and TRBJ1-1, with 8 bases fitting TRBD1. Unmatched junction bases numbered 6, after V lost 5 bases and J lost 1 base. The germline gives CDR1 SGHTA, CDR2 FQGTGA. The CDR3 runs 15 residues. In DNA, the CDR3 is TGTGCCAGCAGCCCGCAGGGGGCCAAGAACACTGAAGCTTTCTTT. Amino acids: CASSPQGAKNTEAFF.

This clone was observed once. J is TRBJ1-3 and V is TRBV3-1 (or the pseudogene TRBV3-2), with 10 bases lining up with TRBD1. The CDR3 has 15 amino acids. V gave up 7 bases and J gave up 4 bases; unmatched junction bases: 7. Germline values: CDR1 LGHDT, CDR2 YNNKEL (reference sequence). CDR3 DNA sequence: TGTGCCAGCACCCACGACAGGGGGCCCGGAAACACCATATATTTT. Residues: CASTHDRGPGNTIYF.

The gene calls are TRBV5-1 and TRBJ2-7, with D possibly matching TRBD1 (6 bases). This CDR3 contains 15 residues. The germline V and J ends were trimmed by 1 base and 0 bases, with 11 bases remaining between them. Germline CDR1 SGHRS, CDR2 YFSETQ. CDR3 sequence: CASSLTGYGSYEQYF. The CDR3 bases are TGCGCCAGCAGCTTGACAGGGTATGGCTCCTACGAGCAGTACTTC.

This clone has a single count. This CDR3 reads CASSKREDAKNIQYF. The CDR3 DNA reads TGTGCCAGCAGCAAGAGGGAAGACGCCAAAAACATTCAGTACTTC. This chain links TRBV4-2 with TRBJ2-4; a possible D gene is TRBD2 (5 bases). The V gene lost 5 bases and the J gene lost 1 base, with 12 bases spanning the gap. In germline, CDR1 is LGHNA, CDR2 YNFKEQ. The CDR3 length is 15 residues.

V usage is TRBV5-6 and J usage is TRBJ1-2, with D uncertain. CDR1 is SGHDT, CDR2 YYEEEE, per germline. The CDR3 consists of 12 residues. The ends were cut back, 4 bases at V and 4 bases at J, with 8 bases in the middle. CDR3 region: CASSRGSYGYTF. CDR3 DNA: TGTGCCAGCAGCCGCGGCAGCTATGGCTACACCTTC.

This clone was counted only a few times. The CDR3 protein is CSASSVPLNTEAFF. CDR3 sequence (DNA): TGCAGTGCTAGTTCGGTGCCCTTGAACACTGAAGCTTTCTTT. The chain joins TRBV20-1 to TRBJ1-1; unclear D gene. The CDR3 has 14 amino acids. Between the trimmed V and J ends, which lost 3 bases and 0 bases, there was a span of 11 bases. From germline, CDR1 is DFQATT and CDR2 SNEGSKA (reference sequence).

The genes are TRBV11-3 and TRBJ2-3; 7 nucleotides line up with TRBD1. CDR3 length: 16 amino acids. Germline CDR1 is SGHNT and CDR2 is YENEEA. With V trimmed by 2 bases and J by 5 bases, 10 bases remained unmatched. The CDR3 loop reads CASSLSFTGAGDTQYF. The CDR3 region has the DNA TGTGCCAGCAGCTTAAGTTTTACAGGGGCCGGAGATACGCAGTATTTT.

The gene calls are TRBV14 and TRBJ2-3; TRBD2 aligns across 7 bases. The CDR3 loop spans 17 amino acids. Germline values: CDR1 SGHDN, CDR2 FVKESK. V was pared by 0 bases and J by 4 bases, with 10 bases of the junction left unmatched. The CDR3, as DNA: TGTGCCAGCAGCCAAGATACGCGGGAGACGAGGTCAGATACGCAGTATTTT. This codes for CASSQDTRETRSDTQYF.